A selection of T cell receptor beta chains follows, all from one sample in a study of blood T cell repertoires in COVID-19. Only in-frame clones appear in the TCRdb table, and some are missing; sequencing was by immunoSEQ multiplex PCR. The repertoire holds 100,000 to 120,000 clones, with roughly 91% as singletons. The source material was peripheral blood. All receptors derive from a woman aged 50 to 60 with acute or convalescent COVID-19. Both conserved end residues are part of each CDR3.

V gene,CDR3 protein
TRBV15,CATSRDGQWVSEQYF
TRBV25-1,CASSQIRLTSYEQYF
TRBV30,CAWRPGSRLTGELFF
TRBV19,CASGNPGLAGPSSYNEQFF
TRBV12-5,CASGQTGMGTGELFF
TRBV19,CASKTPGAPHEKLFF
TRBV24-1,CATSDPRTSAKETQYF
TRBV15,CATSRAADRFGEAFF
TRBV5-1,CASSLVPTGETQYF
TRBV7-9,CASSLTGSTEAFF
TRBV7-2,CASSLVALEKTEAFF
TRBV2,CASRTTSAWENEQFF
TRBV10-1,CASSTGTGYQETQYF
TRBV2,CASIPRTYNEQFF
TRBV6-5,CASSYELATDTQYF
TRBV11-2,CASSSRLGSWGQYF
TRBV13,CASSSWTVPYEQYF
TRBV14,CASSQGAGQFYEQYF
TRBV20-1,CSALIYTEAFF
TRBV3-1/TRBV3-2,CASSHRGVGSPLHF
TRBV30,CAWSGGGGNTIYF
TRBV6-1,CASSDAGLASYEQYF
TRBV6-7,CASQPGLAVQGELFF
TRBV5-4,CASSLGSGASGGGEQYF
TRBV28,CASSLQGMWETQYF
TRBV2,CASSEYIYEQYF
TRBV5-5,CASSPRAGGTGELFF
TRBV19,CASSIQALLHEQYF
TRBV19,CASSSGPTGANVLTF
TRBV18,CASSTQGIEQYF
TRBV27,CASSSPGQLNSPLHF
TRBV3-1/TRBV3-2,CASSQDPGSGYTF
TRBV6-5,CATKELGVPYEQYF
TRBV5-1,CASSLPQGGYGYTF
TRBV28,CASSSQGAGTDTQYF
TRBV18,CASSPQSGGDNQPQHF
TRBV28,CASSRGTSGTYEQYF
TRBV10-3,CAIRGQGKNTEAFF
TRBV27,CASSLGAGTEQFF
TRBV5-4,CASSLYEGISGNTIYF
TRBV3-1/TRBV3-2,CASSPPSTYGYTF
TRBV7-9,CASSLSGLNEKLFF
TRBV19,CASSTPLGGTNEKLFF
TRBV3-1/TRBV3-2,CASSHQGAYEQYF
TRBV3-1/TRBV3-2,CASSPGGTSGSNEQYF
TRBV6-5,CASSLEGGARGTEAFF
TRBV9,CASSISSGLQETQYF
TRBV24-1,CATSDPGTGGNEQFF
TRBV27,CASRKIAGGPNEQYF
TRBV7-9,CASSLETRDNEQFF
TRBV19,CASSIGRVGKNQPQHF
TRBV14,CASSQTGTGGEKQYF
TRBV7-6,CASSFEIAAYNEQFF
TRBV27,CASSPGGQLPTNEKLFF
TRBV5-1,CASSLNQRGSEQYF
TRBV29-1,CSVEAAARYGYF
TRBV3-1/TRBV3-2,CASSPRPGTGNEQFF
TRBV24-1,CATSGTAGLEKFF
TRBV19,CASSGGQGGAGNQPQHF